This T cell receptor beta chain is drawn from a study of T cell changes during pregnancy in multiple sclerosis. Germline values: CDR1 SGHNT, CDR2 YENEEA. The CDR3 is 14 residues long. J was trimmed by 4 bases and V by 3 bases; bases with no gene match: 4. Measured with immunoSEQ multiplex PCR; TCRdb has only the in-frame clones, and not every one. The sample has 89,000 or so clones; approximately 91% are singletons. Sequenced material: PBMCs, taken in the first trimester of pregnancy. This TCR was recovered from a female donor in good health, serving as a control in a pregnancy study. Some clones in this sample may be carry-over from other donors' samples. The genes are TRBV11-3 and TRBJ2-3; TRBD1 matches at 7 bases. The CDR3 sequence: CASSLARGSDTQYF. As DNA, the CDR3 is TGTGCCAGCAGCTTGGCCAGGGGGTCAGATACGCAGTATTTT. Complete variable domain (other parts from reference TRBV11-3 and TRBJ2-3): EAGVVQSPRYKIIEKKQPVAFWCNPISGHNTLYWYLQNLGQGPELLIRYENEEAVDDSQLPKDRFSAERLKGVDSTLKIQPAELGDSAVYLCASSLARGSDTQYFGPGTRLTVL.